Listed here are 16 T cell receptor beta chains from one sample, sequenced in a study of glioma-infiltrating T cells. Using RNA template, CDR3s of TCR alpha and beta were amplified with iRepertoire arm-PCR. MiXCR, applied by TCRdb to the multiplex PCR reads, yields one record per CDR3 protein. Here the sample spans some 180,000 distinct CDR3 sequences, more than 25% being singletons. Sequenced input: glioma tissue, nonneoplastic brain tissue, or PBMCs (not recorded which). These receptors originate from a human donor with low-grade glioma or glioblastoma, undergoing nonglioma brain surgery, or in good health (not recorded which).

A word on this clonotype: This may arise from a read error, as a much more abundant clone is one base away. The V call is TRBV24-1, the J call TRBJ1-1; TRBD1 agrees at 11 bases. The CDR3 consists of 13 residues. Germline CDR1 KGHDR, CDR2 SFDVKD. The CDR3 coding sequence is TGTGCCACCAGGGGGACAGGGGGAGGAGGAGCTTCCTTT. Protein: CATRGTGGGGASF.

This clonotype has a count of ten or more. The J gene is TRBJ2-5, the V gene TRBV18; 7 bases agree with TRBD1. V gave up 4 bases and J gave up 1 base; unmatched junction bases: 0. CDR1 KGHSH and CDR2 LQKENI come from the germline V gene. The CDR3 is 13 residues long. Here the CDR3 DNA reads TGTGCCAGCTCACAGGGGGCCCAAGAGACCCAGTACTTC. Its translation: CASSQGAQETQYF.

The chain carries TRBV5-1 and TRBJ2-5; 9 bases agree with TRBD1. This CDR3 has 16 amino acids. Trimming at V came to 4 bases and at J to 5 bases, leaving 12 bases not matched to a gene. Germline V gene sequence: CDR1 SGHRS, CDR2 YFSETQ. In DNA form, the CDR3 reads TGCGCCAGCAGCCCTGCCTCCGGGACAGGGAGGGAGACCCAGTACTTC. Residues: CASSPASGTGRETQYF.

Points on this clonotype: A read error is possible here, since a much larger clone lies one base away. This sequence joins TRBV19 and TRBJ1-2; D is ambiguous. The CDR3 runs 12 residues. V dropped 7 bases and J dropped 3 bases, with 9 bases sitting between them. CDR1 and CDR2 from the germline V gene are LNHDA and SQIVND (reference sequence). The CDR3 reads CASIERDYGYTF. The CDR3 DNA reads TGTGCCAGTATTGAACGCGACTATGGCTACACCTTC. Filled out from reference TRBV19 and TRBJ1-2, the complete variable domain reads DGGITQSPKYLFRKEGQNVTLSCEQNLNHDAMYWYRQDPGQGLRLIYYSQIVNDFQKGDIAEGYSVSREKKESFPLTVTSAQKNPTAFYLCASIERDYGYTFGSGTRLTVV.

The chain combines TRBV6-5 with TRBJ2-3; the D is unclear. CDR1 and CDR2 (germline): MNHEY, SVGAGI. The CDR3 totals 15 residues. With 4 bases removed from V and 8 bases from J, the gap between germline ends came to 19 bases. DNA for the CDR3: TGTGCCAGCAGTTTATTTCGACCTGGGGAAAGTACGCAGTATTTT. Residues: CASSLFRPGESTQYF.

This clonotype was observed a handful of times. The chain uses TRBV12-3 or TRBV12-4 and TRBJ2-7, with TRBD2 as a possible D gene (6 bases). Between the trimmed V and J ends, which lost 2 bases and 7 bases, there was a span of 15 bases. This CDR3 has 14 amino acids. The CDR3 sequence is CASSLRGRPREQYF. CDR3 bases: TGTGCCAGCAGTTTACGGGGGAGGCCCCGAGAGCAGTACTTC.

This clonotype has a count of ten or more. V is TRBV6-1 and J is TRBJ2-3; D is uncertain. Germline CDR1 is MNHNS and CDR2 is SASEGT. V lost 5 bases, J lost 2 bases, and 11 bases lay in between. The CDR3 is made up of 14 amino acids. Here the CDR3 DNA reads TGTGCCAGCAGTTCGCTCCGCCACACAGATACGCAGTATTTT. This translates into CASSSLRHTDTQYF.

Turning to this clonotype: Relative to the germline gene, one junction end is altered; a read error may explain this. The chain employs TRBV6-9 and TRBJ2-1; unclear D gene. Near its end, the DNA agrees better with TRBJ2-5, so the J call may be wrong. CDR3 length equals 13 residues. Germline loops: CDR1 MNHGY, CDR2 SVAAGI. For the CDR3, the DNA is TGTGCCATCAGTTATAAACTATACGAGACCCAGTACTTC. Amino acid sequence: CAISYKLYETQYF.

The V call is TRBV18, the J call TRBJ2-3; 10 positions agree with TRBD2. Germline CDR1 and CDR2: KGHSH and LQKENI. The CDR3 extends over 15 amino acids. Unmatched junction bases numbered 5, after V lost 3 bases and J lost 5 bases. CDR3 coding DNA: TGTGCCAGCTCACCCGGACTAGCGGAGGTAGATACGCAGTATTTT. This encodes CASSPGLAEVDTQYF.

There are many counts of this clonotype. The rearrangement links TRBV7-8 to TRBJ2-3, with D perhaps matching TRBD2 (6 bases). V dropped 8 bases and J dropped 2 bases, with 14 bases sitting between them. From germline, CDR1 is SGHVS and CDR2 FQNEAQ. This CDR3 has 14 residues. This CDR3 reads CASGERVSTDTQYF. CDR3 nucleotide sequence: TGTGCCAGCGGCGAGCGGGTTTCCACAGATACGCAGTATTTT.

This clonotype was detected ten times or more. The chain couples TRBV7-2 to TRBJ2-3, with D unresolved. Deletions cut 0 bases from V and 2 bases from J, with 3 bases between. CDR1 SGHTA and CDR2 FQGNSA come from the germline V gene. The CDR3 runs 13 residues. CDR3 in amino acids: CASSLAYTDTQYF. The CDR3 DNA follows: TGTGCCAGCAGCTTAGCTTACACAGATACGCAGTATTTT.

The chain combines TRBV19 with TRBJ1-1; D gene uncertain. From germline, CDR1 is LNHDA and CDR2 SQIVND (reference sequence). This CDR3 is 16 amino acids long. The V gene lost 5 bases and the J gene lost 1 base, with 17 bases spanning the gap. In DNA form, the CDR3 reads TGTGCCAGTAGTCTTAGTTCCCAATTATGGAACACTGAAGCTTTCTTT. Translating gives CASSLSSQLWNTEAFF.

This clonotype was observed many times. The chain links TRBV7-6 to TRBJ2-3; D gene unclear. The CDR3 consists of 15 residues. The ends were cut back, 5 bases at V and 3 bases at J, with 15 bases in the middle. Germline assignment: CDR1 SGHVS and CDR2 FNYEAQ. Here the CDR3 DNA reads TGTGCCAGCAGCGGTACTCGGTCCGGGACAGATACGCAGTATTTT. Translated: CASSGTRSGTDTQYF. The full variable domain, completed using reference TRBV7-6 and TRBJ2-3, is GAGVSQSPRYKVTKRGQDVALRCDPISGHVSLYWYRQALGQGPEFLTYFNYEAQQDKSGLPNDRFSAERPEGSISTLTIQRTEQRDSAMYRCASSGTRSGTDTQYFGPGTRLTVL.

This clonotype was picked up many times. This chain links TRBV2 with TRBJ2-7, with D unresolved. V was shortened by 4 bases and J by 3 bases, with 7 bases between the two germline ends. CDR3 size: 12 residues. Germline CDR1 reads SNHLY; CDR2 reads FYNNEI. CDR3 nucleotide sequence: TGTGCCAGCAGTGTTAGGGTCTACGAGCAGTACTTC. Residues: CASSVRVYEQYF.

The chain is built from TRBV25-1 and TRBJ1-5; 8 bases agree with TRBD1. CDR3 size: 18 residues. The germline V gene has CDR1 MGHDK and CDR2 SYGVNS. Trimming cost V 3 bases and J 7 bases; bases outside gene matches: 17. The CDR3 region has the DNA TGTGCCAGCAGTGACGCAAACTCTGGACAGGGTCTCCAACAGCCCCAGCATTTT. Translation gives CASSDANSGQGLQQPQHF.

Remarks on this clonotype: A junction boundary mismatches the germline segment, possibly from a read error. The rearrangement joins TRBV6-6 to TRBJ1-2; maybe TRBD1 (6 bases). This CDR3 is 14 amino acids long. Germline V gives CDR1 MNHNY, CDR2 SVGAGI (reference sequence). The CDR3 protein is CASSPQGDNYGYNF. CDR3 coding DNA: TGTGCCAGCAGTCCACAGGGAGATAACTATGGCTACAACTTC.